This T cell receptor (beta chain) was observed in a study of long-term antiretroviral therapy in people with HIV. The CDR3 runs to 15 residues. Trimming removed 5 bases from V and 1 base from J; junction bases left unmatched: 6. Germline V CDR1 and CDR2: WSHSY, SAAADI. The authors ran the immunoSEQ assay, v3.0, at survey level. Libraries were prepared by immunoSEQ multiplex PCR; TCRdb keeps only in-frame clonotypes and omits some of them. The sample includes approximately 23,000 clones, approximately 86% seen only once; the top ten take under 5.5%. The V call is TRBV10-2, the J call TRBJ1-1, with 8 bases that match TRBD1. The specimen was unsorted PBMCs, collected roughly 2.7 years after starting antiretroviral therapy. The sequence derives from a man between 35 and 55 years old with HIV. The CDR3: CASSNTGGSNTEAFF. The DNA of the CDR3 is TGCGCCAGCAGTAACACAGGGGGATCGAACACTGAAGCTTTCTTT.